Listed below are T cell receptor beta chains from one sample, sequenced in a study of cytotoxic CD8 clonotypes in ibrutinib-treated CLL. The repertoire was sequenced with immunoSEQ multiplex PCR; TCRdb's copy has only in-frame clones and lacks some. The table records fewer than 150,000 clones, around four fifths of them present only once. The material was PBMCs, obtained after 24 months of ibrutinib treatment. All receptors derive from a human donor with chronic lymphocytic leukemia. Both conserved end residues are part of each CDR3. D genes are given only for firm matches. Clone size is given for some rows only: seen once, a few or many times, or a class if the clone is expanded.

V	J	D	size	DNA	CDR3
TRBV6-6	TRBJ1-6	TRBD1	.	TGTGCCAGCAGCCCCAGGACAGGGGTGCATTCACCCCTCCACTTT	CASSPRTGVHSPLHF
TRBV7-9	TRBJ2-3	TRBD2	.	TGTGCCAGCAGCCGAACTAGCGGGGGGGCCGGGGATACGCAGTATTTT	CASSRTSGGAGDTQYF
TRBV19	TRBJ1-5	TRBD1	.	TGTGCCAGTAGGACAGGGGGACAGCCCCAGCATTTT	CASRTGGQPQHF
TRBV10-3	TRBJ1-3	.	.	TGTGCCATCAGCTTGAGCGACTTAGGAAACACCATATATTTT	CAISLSDLGNTIYF
TRBV7-2	TRBJ2-3	.	.	TGTGCCAGCAGCCTTAAACAGGGTTGGGTAGATACGCAGTATTTT	CASSLKQGWVDTQYF
TRBV19	TRBJ1-1	.	.	TGTGCCAGTAGTATATCGGAGAACACTGAAGCTTTCTTT	CASSISENTEAFF
TRBV19	TRBJ1-6	.	few	TGTGCCAGGCCAGGTACAAGATTCACGGACTATAATTCACCCCTCCACTTT	CARPGTRFTDYNSPLHF
TRBV30	TRBJ1-1	TRBD1	.	TGTGCCTGGACTAAACCCAGGGGGACAGTCAAAACTGAAGCTTTCTTT	CAWTKPRGTVKTEAFF
TRBV7-2	TRBJ1-5	.	.	TGTGCCAGCAGCTTAGCGGGGACCCATCAGCCCCAGCATTTT	CASSLAGTHQPQHF
TRBV19	TRBJ2-2	TRBD2	.	TGTGCCAGTAGTAGACCGGGACTAGCAGCGGGCACCGGGGAGCTGTTTTTT	CASSRPGLAAGTGELFF
TRBV20-1	TRBJ1-4	.	.	TGCAGCGGACAGACTAATGAAAAACTGTTTTTT	CSGQTNEKLFF
TRBV10-3	TRBJ1-1	.	.	TGTGCCAGTAGCCTCGGGGCCACTGAAGCTTTCTTT	CASSLGATEAFF
TRBV10-3	TRBJ2-5	TRBD2	.	TGTGCCATCAGCTGGACTAGCGGGGGAGTCGAGACCCAGTACTTC	CAISWTSGGVETQYF
TRBV7-2	TRBJ1-2	.	.	TGTGCCAGCAGCTTAGCCAGGAGCTATGGCTACACCTTC	CASSLARSYGYTF
TRBV28	TRBJ1-1	.	.	TGTGCCAGCAGTTTATTAAGGGGAGGTAGCACTGAAGCTTTCTTT	CASSLLRGGSTEAFF
TRBV14	TRBJ1-6	.	.	TGTGCCAGCAGCACCCGTCCGGGACAATTCGGTTCACCCCTCCACTTT	CASSTRPGQFGSPLHF
TRBV2	TRBJ2-3	TRBD2	.	TGTGCCAGCAGTGGGGGACTAGCGGGGACCTATACGCAGTATTTT	CASSGGLAGTYTQYF
TRBV10-3	TRBJ1-2	TRBD1	.	TGTGCCATCAGTGAGTTTCAGGGGGCGAGCTCCGGCTACACCTTC	CAISEFQGASSGYTF
TRBV23-1	TRBJ1-1	TRBD1	few	TGCGCCAGCAGGACAGGGCAAGGCACTGAAGCTTTCTTT	CASRTGQGTEAFF
TRBV5-1	TRBJ2-1	TRBD2	.	TGCGCCAGCAGCTTGGCCGGACTAGCGGGACCCAATGAGCAGTTCTTC	CASSLAGLAGPNEQFF
TRBV20-1	TRBJ2-1	.	.	TGCAGTGCTAGAGTGGTGGCCGAGCAGTTCTTC	CSARVVAEQFF
TRBV7-9	TRBJ1-6	TRBD1	many	TGTGCCAGCACCGGGACAGCTAATTCACCCCTCCACTTT	CASTGTANSPLHF
TRBV7-2	TRBJ1-2	.	.	TGTGCCAGCAGCTTAGGAACGGACTATGGCTACACCTTC	CASSLGTDYGYTF
TRBV28	TRBJ1-1	.	few	TGTGCCAGCAGTCCCGTCCGACCGAACACTGAAGCTTTCTTT	CASSPVRPNTEAFF
TRBV6-5	TRBJ2-1	TRBD2	.	TGTGCCAGCAGTTTACTAGCGTACAATGAGCAGTTCTTC	CASSLLAYNEQFF
TRBV5-1	TRBJ2-3	.	.	TGCGCCAGCAGCTTGGGTGGGGGTGAGACAGATACGCAGTATTTT	CASSLGGGETDTQYF
TRBV12-5	TRBJ2-7	.	.	TGTGCTAGTGGTTTGCTCTCCTACGAGCAGTACTTC	CASGLLSYEQYF
TRBV7-9	TRBJ1-2	TRBD1	once	TGTGCCAGCAGGACGGACAGGGTGGACTATGGCTACACCTTC	CASRTDRVDYGYTF
TRBV6-5	TRBJ2-5	.	.	TGTGCCAGCCGCAGAGAAGAGACCCAGTACTTC	CASRREETQYF
TRBV19	TRBJ1-2	TRBD1	.	TGTGCCAGTAGTAAGAAGGGGGCGGAAATCTATGGCTACACCTTC	CASSKKGAEIYGYTF
TRBV19	TRBJ2-5	.	.	TGTGCCAGTAGTGAAGGGTTGCGGGAGACCCAGTACTTC	CASSEGLRETQYF
TRBV5-1	TRBJ2-7	.	.	TGCGCCAGCAGCACCTCATTAGTACCCTACGAGCAGTACTTC	CASSTSLVPYEQYF
TRBV5-4	TRBJ2-7	TRBD1	.	TGTGCCAGCAGCTTGGACGTGACAGGGCTCTACGAGCAGTACTTC	CASSLDVTGLYEQYF
TRBV7-2	TRBJ1-2	TRBD1	once	TGTGCCAGCAGCAGATACGACAGGGGGCGTTTTAATAACTATGGCTACACCTTC	CASSRYDRGRFNNYGYTF
TRBV28	TRBJ1-2	TRBD1	few	TGTGCTACCCTCGGGACAGCTCCCAGCTATGGCTACACCTTC	CATLGTAPSYGYTF
TRBV30	TRBJ1-1	.	.	TGTGCCTGGGGGGTATCAGGTGAAGCTTTCTTT	CAWGVSGEAFF
TRBV7-8	TRBJ2-1	TRBD1	.	TGTGCCAGCAGCTACCCGCGGACAGGGAGCCCCTACAATGAGCAGTTCTTC	CASSYPRTGSPYNEQFF
TRBV4-3	TRBJ2-2	TRBD2	.	TGCGCCAGCAGCCAAGATAGACTAGCGGCCACCGGGGAGCTGTTTTTT	CASSQDRLAATGELFF